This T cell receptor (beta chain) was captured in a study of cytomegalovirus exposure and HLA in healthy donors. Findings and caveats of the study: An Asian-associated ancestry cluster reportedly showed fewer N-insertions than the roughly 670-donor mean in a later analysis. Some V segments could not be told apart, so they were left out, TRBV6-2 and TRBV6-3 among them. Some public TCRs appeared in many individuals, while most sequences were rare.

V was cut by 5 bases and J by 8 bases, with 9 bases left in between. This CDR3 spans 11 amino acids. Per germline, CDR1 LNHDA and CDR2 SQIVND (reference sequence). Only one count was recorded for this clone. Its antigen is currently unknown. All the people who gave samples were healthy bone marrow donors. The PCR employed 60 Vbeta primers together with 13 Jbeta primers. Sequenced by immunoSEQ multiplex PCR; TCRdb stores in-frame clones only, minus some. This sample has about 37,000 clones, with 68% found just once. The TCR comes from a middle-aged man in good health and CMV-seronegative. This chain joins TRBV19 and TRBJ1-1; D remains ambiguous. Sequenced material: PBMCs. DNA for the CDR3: TGTGCCAGTAGTGTCGAGAGGGAAGCTTTCTTT. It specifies CASSVEREAFF.